This T cell receptor beta chain was documented in a study of blood T cell repertoires in COVID-19. Study information: Samples of COVID-19 (acute and convalescent) were obtained from the United States, Italy and Spain. The cDNA or gDNA used as material had been derived from T cells, B-cell-depleted T cells, or PBMCs.

Looked up from germline, CDR1 is SGHAT and CDR2 is FQNNGV. This CDR3 region has 17 residues. Trimming took 1 base from V and 4 from J, leaving 16 bases between them. Per the original methods: Amplifying reference gene primers gave estimates of nucleated cell counts. Data came from immunoSEQ multiplex PCR; TCRdb stores just in-frame clones and leaves some out. The DNA gave D and trimming, while V, J and clone size come from that table. The sample has around 140,000 clones, about 87% seen once. Material for sequencing was peripheral blood. The TCR was taken from a woman aged 45 to 65 with acute or convalescent COVID-19. V usage is TRBV11-2 and J usage is TRBJ2-2; perhaps TRBD2 as D (5 bases). The CDR3 nucleotides are TGTGCCAGCAGCTTAGTCAGAGGGCCTCCGGGCACCGGGGAGCTGTTTTTT. Translation gives CASSLVRGPPGTGELFF.